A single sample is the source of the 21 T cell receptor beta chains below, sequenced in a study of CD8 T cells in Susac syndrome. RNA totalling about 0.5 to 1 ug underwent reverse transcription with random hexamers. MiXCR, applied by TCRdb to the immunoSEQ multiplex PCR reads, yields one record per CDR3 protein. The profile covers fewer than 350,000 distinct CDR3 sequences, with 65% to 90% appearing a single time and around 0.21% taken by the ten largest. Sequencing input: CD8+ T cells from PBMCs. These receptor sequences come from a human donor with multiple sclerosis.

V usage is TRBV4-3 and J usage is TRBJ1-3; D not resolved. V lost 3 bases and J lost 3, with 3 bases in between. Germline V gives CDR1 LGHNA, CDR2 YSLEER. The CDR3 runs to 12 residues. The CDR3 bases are TGCGCCAGCAGCCAGGTTGGAAACACCATATATTTT. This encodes CASSQVGNTIYF.

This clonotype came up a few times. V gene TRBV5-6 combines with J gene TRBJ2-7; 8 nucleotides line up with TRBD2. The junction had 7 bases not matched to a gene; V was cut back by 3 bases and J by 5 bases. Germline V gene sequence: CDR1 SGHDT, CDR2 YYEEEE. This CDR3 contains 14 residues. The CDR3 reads CASSSGLVIHEQYF. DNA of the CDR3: TGTGCCAGCAGCTCGGGACTAGTAATCCACGAGCAGTACTTC.

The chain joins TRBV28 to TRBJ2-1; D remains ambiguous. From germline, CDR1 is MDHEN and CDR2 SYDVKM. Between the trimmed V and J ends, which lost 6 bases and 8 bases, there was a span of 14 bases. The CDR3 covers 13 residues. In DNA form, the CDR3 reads TGTGCCAGCAGCCTCAACGACAACGATGAGCAGTTCTTC. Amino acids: CASSLNDNDEQFF.

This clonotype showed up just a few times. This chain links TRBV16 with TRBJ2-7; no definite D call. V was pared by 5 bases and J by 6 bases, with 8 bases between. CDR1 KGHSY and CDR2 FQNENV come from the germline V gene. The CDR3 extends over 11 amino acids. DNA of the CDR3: TGTGCCAGCAGCTCAGGCAGCGAGCAGTACTTC. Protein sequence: CASSSGSEQYF.

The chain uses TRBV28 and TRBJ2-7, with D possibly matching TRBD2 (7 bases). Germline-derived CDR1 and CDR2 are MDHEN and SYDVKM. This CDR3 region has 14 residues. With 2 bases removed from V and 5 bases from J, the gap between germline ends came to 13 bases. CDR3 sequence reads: CASSLGWGGDEQYF. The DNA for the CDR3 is TGTGCCAGCAGTTTAGGGTGGGGGGGCGACGAGCAGTACTTC.

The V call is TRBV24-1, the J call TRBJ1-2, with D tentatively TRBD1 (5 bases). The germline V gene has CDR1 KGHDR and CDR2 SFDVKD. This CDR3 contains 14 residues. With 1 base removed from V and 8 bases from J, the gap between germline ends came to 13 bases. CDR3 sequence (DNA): TGTGCCACCAGTGATTTAAACTCAGGGACCGGCTACACCTTC. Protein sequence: CATSDLNSGTGYTF.

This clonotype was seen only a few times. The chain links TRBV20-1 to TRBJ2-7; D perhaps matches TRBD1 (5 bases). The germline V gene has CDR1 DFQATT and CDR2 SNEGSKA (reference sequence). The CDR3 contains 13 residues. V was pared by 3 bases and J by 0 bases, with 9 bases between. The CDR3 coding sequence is TGCAGTGCTAGGGACAAAAGCTCCTACGAGCAGTACTTC. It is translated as CSARDKSSYEQYF.

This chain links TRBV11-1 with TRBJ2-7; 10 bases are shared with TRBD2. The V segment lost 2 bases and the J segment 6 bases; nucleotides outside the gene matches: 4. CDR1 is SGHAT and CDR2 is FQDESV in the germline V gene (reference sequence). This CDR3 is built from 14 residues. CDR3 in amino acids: CASSLTLAGSEQYF. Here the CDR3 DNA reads TGTGCCAGCAGCTTAACACTAGCGGGAAGCGAGCAGTACTTC.

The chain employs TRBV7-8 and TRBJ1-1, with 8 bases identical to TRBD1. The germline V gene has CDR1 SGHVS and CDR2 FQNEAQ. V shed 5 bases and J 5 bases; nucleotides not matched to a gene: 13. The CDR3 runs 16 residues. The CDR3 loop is CASSAIKSGGSTEAFF. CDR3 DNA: TGTGCCAGCAGCGCGATAAAGTCAGGGGGCTCAACTGAAGCTTTCTTT.

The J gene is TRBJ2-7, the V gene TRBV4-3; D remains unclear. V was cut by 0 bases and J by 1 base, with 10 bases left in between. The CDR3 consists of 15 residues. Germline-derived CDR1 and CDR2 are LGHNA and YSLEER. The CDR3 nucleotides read TGCGCCAGCAGCCAAGAACCACACCCGTCCTACGAGCAGTACTTC. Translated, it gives CASSQEPHPSYEQYF.

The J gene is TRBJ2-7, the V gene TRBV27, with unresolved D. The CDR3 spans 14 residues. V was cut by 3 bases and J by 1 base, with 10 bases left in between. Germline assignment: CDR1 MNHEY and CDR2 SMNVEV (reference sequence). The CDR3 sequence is CASSFSQASYEQYF. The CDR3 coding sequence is TGTGCCAGCAGTTTCAGCCAGGCTTCCTACGAGCAGTACTTC.

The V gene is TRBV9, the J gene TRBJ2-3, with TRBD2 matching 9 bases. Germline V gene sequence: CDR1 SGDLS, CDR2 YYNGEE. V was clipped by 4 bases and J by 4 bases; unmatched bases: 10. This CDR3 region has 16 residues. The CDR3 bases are TGTGCCAGCAGCCCGTTAGCGGGAGTAAGCGCAGATACGCAGTATTTT. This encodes CASSPLAGVSADTQYF.

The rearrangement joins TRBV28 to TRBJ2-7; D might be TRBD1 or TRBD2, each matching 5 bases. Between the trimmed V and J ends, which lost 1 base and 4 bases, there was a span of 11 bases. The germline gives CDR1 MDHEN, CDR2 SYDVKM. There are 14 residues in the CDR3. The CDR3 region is CASSLSGSGYEQYF. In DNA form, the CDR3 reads TGTGCCAGCAGTTTATCAGGGAGTGGGTACGAGCAGTACTTC.

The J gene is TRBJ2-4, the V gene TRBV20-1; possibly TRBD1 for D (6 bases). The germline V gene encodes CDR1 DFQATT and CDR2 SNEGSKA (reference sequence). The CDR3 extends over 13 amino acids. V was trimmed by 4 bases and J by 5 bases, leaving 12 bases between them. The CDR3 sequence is CSANRDTQNIQYF. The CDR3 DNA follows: TGCAGTGCTAATCGGGACACCCAAAACATTCAGTACTTC.

The CDR3 sequence: CASSPDLFDGYTF. The CDR3 DNA is TGTGCCAGCAGTCCGGACCTCTTTGATGGCTACACCTTC. The chain has TRBV28 and TRBJ1-2; D not resolved. Trimming cost V 5 bases and J 6 bases, with 13 bases left between them. The CDR3 runs 13 residues. Germline CDR1 and CDR2: MDHEN and SYDVKM.

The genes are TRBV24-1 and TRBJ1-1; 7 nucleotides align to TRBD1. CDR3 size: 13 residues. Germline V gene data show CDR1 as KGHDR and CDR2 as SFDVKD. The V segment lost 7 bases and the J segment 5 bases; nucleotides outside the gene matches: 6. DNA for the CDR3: TGTGCCACCAGAGAGCTGACAGGGACTGAAGCTTTCTTT. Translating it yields CATRELTGTEAFF.

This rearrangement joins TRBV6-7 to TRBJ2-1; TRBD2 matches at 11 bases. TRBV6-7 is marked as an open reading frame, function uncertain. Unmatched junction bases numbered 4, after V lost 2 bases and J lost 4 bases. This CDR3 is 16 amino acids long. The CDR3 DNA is TGTGCCAGCAGTTACGTACTAGCGGGAGATTACAATGAGCAGTTCTTC. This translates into CASSYVLAGDYNEQFF.

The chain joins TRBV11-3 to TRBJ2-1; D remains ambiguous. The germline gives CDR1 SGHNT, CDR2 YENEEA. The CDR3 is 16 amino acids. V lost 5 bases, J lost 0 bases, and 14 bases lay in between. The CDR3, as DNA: TGTGCCAGCAGCGCCCGATTAGGAAGCTCCTACAATGAGCAGTTCTTC. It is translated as CASSARLGSSYNEQFF.

CDR3 coding DNA: TGTGCCAGCAGTTCATCGGGAACCCCACACTATGGCTACACCTTC. It specifies CASSSSGTPHYGYTF. J is TRBJ1-2 and V is TRBV12-3 or TRBV12-4, with D uncertain. The CDR3 loop spans 15 amino acids. V lost 4 bases and J 3 bases, leaving 15 bases between the germline ends.

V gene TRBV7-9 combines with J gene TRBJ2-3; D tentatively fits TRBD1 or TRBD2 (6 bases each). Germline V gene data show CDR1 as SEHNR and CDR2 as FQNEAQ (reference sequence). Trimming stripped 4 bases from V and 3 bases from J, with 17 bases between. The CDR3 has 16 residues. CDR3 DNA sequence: TGTGCCAGCAGCTACCCTATGGGGGGCGGAACAGATACGCAGTATTTT. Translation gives CASSYPMGGGTDTQYF.

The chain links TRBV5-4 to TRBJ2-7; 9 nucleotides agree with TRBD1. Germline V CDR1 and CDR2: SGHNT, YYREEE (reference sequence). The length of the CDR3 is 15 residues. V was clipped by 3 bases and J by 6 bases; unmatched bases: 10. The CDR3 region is CASSSHSGTGLEQYF. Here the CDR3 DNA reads TGTGCCAGCAGCTCTCATTCCGGGACAGGGCTCGAGCAGTACTTC.